Below, 11 T cell receptor beta chains from the same sample are listed, as sequenced in a study of CD8 T cells in Susac syndrome. Random-hexamer reverse transcription was applied to roughly 0.5 to 1 ug RNA. TCRdb reanalysed the immunoSEQ multiplex PCR reads using MiXCR and keeps one entry per CDR3 protein. The sample lists 200,000 to 300,000 distinct CDR3 sequences; 90% to 97% were seen once. Sequencing was performed on CD4+ T cells from PBMCs. The receptors originated from a human donor with Susac syndrome.

The chain couples TRBV4-1 to TRBJ2-7; the match to TRBD1 covers 7 bases. CDR3 length: 15 residues. V trimming: 1 base; J trimming: 1 base; junction bases outside the gene matches: 4. Per germline, CDR1 MGHRA and CDR2 YSYEKL. The CDR3 DNA reads as TGCGCCAGCAGCCAAGCACCGGGACAGTCCTACGAGCAGTACTTC. It specifies CASSQAPGQSYEQYF.

The chain combines TRBV20-1 with TRBJ2-3; 8 bases agree with TRBD2. V trimming: 0 bases; J trimming: 3 bases; junction bases outside the gene matches: 8. The germline V gene has CDR1 DFQATT and CDR2 SNEGSKA (reference sequence). This CDR3 has 16 amino acids. The CDR3 is CSARDNGGRRTDTQYF. DNA of the CDR3: TGCAGTGCTAGAGATAACGGCGGGAGGAGGACAGATACGCAGTATTTT.

The J gene is TRBJ2-5, the V gene TRBV28; weak D call: TRBD1 (5 bases). The length of the CDR3 is 13 residues. Germline V gene data show CDR1 as MDHEN and CDR2 as SYDVKM. V was clipped by 5 bases and J by 4 bases, with 11 bases between them. The CDR3: CASSPQGPETQYF. The CDR3 DNA follows: TGTGCCAGCAGTCCCCAGGGCCCAGAGACCCAGTACTTC.

The chain has TRBV20-1 and TRBJ2-6; D is unclear. Trimming pared 3 bases from V and 0 bases from J, leaving 12 bases between. The CDR3 has 16 amino acids. The germline V gene encodes CDR1 DFQATT and CDR2 SNEGSKA (reference sequence). CDR3 sequence reads: CSASYGPLSGANVLTF. The CDR3 region has the DNA TGCAGTGCTAGCTACGGTCCCCTCTCTGGGGCCAACGTCCTGACTTTC.

The chain combines TRBV29-1 with TRBJ1-2; D is undetermined. Trimming took off 5 bases at V and 6 bases at J, with 4 bases between the two ends. Germline CDR1 SQVTM, CDR2 ANQGSEA. CDR3 length: 9 amino acids. The CDR3 region is CSVYDGYTF. Here the CDR3 DNA reads TGCAGCGTTTATGATGGCTACACCTTC.

The genes are TRBV29-1 and TRBJ2-1; TRBD1 matches at 7 bases. In germline, CDR1 is SQVTM, CDR2 ANQGSEA. CDR3 length: 13 amino acids. Unmatched junction bases numbered 7, after V lost 7 bases and J lost 4 bases. The CDR3 DNA reads as TGCAGCGCCATCCGGGACAGTTACAATGAGCAGTTCTTC. Protein product: CSAIRDSYNEQFF.

The genes are TRBV12-3 or TRBV12-4 and TRBJ1-2; weak D call: TRBD1 (6 bases). V gave up 0 bases and J gave up 7 bases, with 12 bases separating them. The CDR3 length is 14 residues. The CDR3 spells CASSLAGGVSGYTF. The CDR3 bases are TGTGCCAGCAGTTTAGCAGGGGGGGTTTCTGGCTACACCTTC.

The rearrangement uses TRBV20-1 and TRBJ2-1, with D perhaps matching TRBD2 (5 bases). The CDR3 loop spans 13 amino acids. CDR1 is DFQATT, CDR2 SNEGSKA, per germline (reference sequence). Trimming left V 5 bases short and J 4 bases short, with 12 bases between. CDR3 residues: CSAEKGEYNEQFF. The CDR3 DNA reads as TGCAGTGCTGAAAAGGGAGAATACAATGAGCAGTTCTTC.

The V gene is TRBV29-1, the J gene TRBJ2-5, with D perhaps TRBD2 (5 bases). This CDR3 region has 12 residues. Germline CDR1 reads SQVTM; CDR2 reads ANQGSEA. The ends were cut back, 8 bases at V and 1 base at J, with 11 bases in the middle. CDR3 DNA: TGCAGCACTATGGACTTCCAAGAGACCCAGTACTTC. This codes for CSTMDFQETQYF.

The chain employs TRBV29-1 and TRBJ1-5, with TRBD1 matching 8 bases. The germline V gene has CDR1 SQVTM and CDR2 ANQGSEA. Losses at the gene ends were 6 bases for V and 7 bases for J; bases not matched to a gene: 5. This CDR3 contains 12 residues. CDR3 bases: TGCAGCGTAAAGGACAGGGAACAGCCCCAGCATTTT. Encoded protein: CSVKDREQPQHF.

In this sample, this clonotype turned up once. J is TRBJ2-4 and V is TRBV19; D perhaps matches TRBD2 (7 bases). The CDR3 totals 16 residues. Trimming removed 3 bases from V and 7 bases from J, with 19 bases in between. The V gene's germline CDR1 is LNHDA and CDR2 SQIVND (reference sequence). The CDR3, as DNA: TGTGCCAGTAGTATGGGTGGAGGGGGGGTGATGAACATTCAGTACTTC. Translated, it gives CASSMGGGGVMNIQYF.